The 15 T cell receptor beta chains below were found in one sample sequenced in a study of low-dose radiotherapy and immunotherapy resistance in tumors. Alpha and beta chains were covered, as first-strand cDNA relied on TRAV- and TRBV-specific primers. TCRs were put through roughly 19 PCR cycles of amplification with Phusion. A constant-region primer and the V-primer adapter served as the primer pair. Each CDR3 protein gets one entry after TCRdb re-called the reads with MiXCR. The sample contains fewer than 20,000 distinct CDR3 sequences, roughly 70% of which appear only once. Receptors originate from a human donor with advanced metastatic prostate, ovarian, gallbladder or colorectal cancer (not recorded which). This table probably holds off-target reads from a library built for another chain.

The gene calls are TRBV7-9 and TRBJ2-1; 9 nucleotides match TRBD2. In germline, CDR1 is SEHNR, CDR2 FQNEAQ (reference sequence). CDR3 size: 19 residues. Trimming took 0 bases from V and 9 from J; bases not matched to a gene: 18. The CDR3 DNA sequence: TGTGCCAGCAGCTTAGCGAGCGGGGGGCCTACCCTCGGTTCGGGTGAGCAGTTCTTC. This sequence encodes CASSLASGGPTLGSGEQFF.

The chain recombines TRBV29-1 with TRBJ2-3, with TRBD2 as a possible D gene (6 bases). V lost 6 bases to trimming and J lost 6 bases, with 22 bases between them. Germline V gives CDR1 SQVTM, CDR2 ANQGSEA. This CDR3 is built from 15 residues. The CDR3: CSVMEGRFFYDTQYF. The CDR3 DNA is TGCAGCGTGATGGAGGGGAGATTTTTTTATGATACGCAGTATTTT.

The chain has TRBV28 and TRBJ1-5, with D unresolved. V lost 3 bases, J lost 0 bases, and 9 bases lay in between. This CDR3 spans 15 amino acids. CDR1 and CDR2 (germline): MDHEN, SYDVKM. The CDR3 loop reads CASSFSGYSNQPQHF. The CDR3 nucleotides read TGTGCCAGCAGTTTTAGCGGATATAGCAATCAGCCCCAGCATTTT.

The chain employs TRBV7-8 and TRBJ2-1, with no clear D. The CDR3 loop spans 13 amino acids. Trimming stripped 7 bases from V and 10 bases from J, with 17 bases between. The V gene's germline CDR1 is SGHVS and CDR2 FQNEAQ. CDR3 nucleotides: TGTGCCAGCACCCACTTCTCTCAAACCGAGCAGTTCTTC. Translating it yields CASTHFSQTEQFF.

A single count supports this clonotype. CDR3 sequence (DNA): TGTGCCAGCAGTTTCGACCGTGGTGGCTACACCTTC. This translates into CASSFDRGGYTF. The V gene is TRBV12-3 or TRBV12-4, the J gene TRBJ1-2; D remains ambiguous. The CDR3 runs to 12 residues. The germline V and J ends were trimmed by 3 bases and 7 bases, with 9 bases remaining between them.

The chain employs TRBV29-1 and TRBJ2-7; D unresolved. The ends were cut back, 5 bases at V and 0 bases at J, with 8 bases in the middle. The CDR3 has 12 residues. Germline V gives CDR1 SQVTM, CDR2 ANQGSEA. CDR3 sequence reads: CSVRKSSYEQYF. The CDR3 DNA is TGCAGCGTTCGGAAGAGCTCCTACGAGCAGTACTTC.

Here the CDR3 DNA reads TGTGCCAGTAGGAGCGGGGGGGCCGTGAGTAATGAGCAGTTCTTC. Encoded protein: CASRSGGAVSNEQFF. The chain is built from TRBV19 and TRBJ2-1; 10 nucleotides align to TRBD2. V trimming: 6 bases; J trimming: 7 bases; junction bases outside the gene matches: 9. Germline V gives CDR1 LNHDA, CDR2 SQIVND (reference sequence). The CDR3 contains 15 residues.

V and J are TRBV5-6 and TRBJ2-5; a weak D match, TRBD1 (5 bases). CDR3 length: 16 residues. V lost 1 base to trimming and J lost 2 bases, with 15 bases between them. Germline CDR1 SGHDT, CDR2 YYEEEE. The CDR3 loop is CASSLYRGADQETQYF. CDR3 in DNA: TGTGCCAGCAGCTTGTATAGGGGCGCGGATCAAGAGACCCAGTACTTC.

V gene TRBV30 combines with J gene TRBJ1-1; D is undetermined. The V end was cut by 8 bases, the J end by 0 bases, with 10 bases between. The CDR3 is 12 residues long. CDR1 and CDR2 (germline): GTSNPN, SVGIG (reference sequence). Here the CDR3 reads CALVGMNTEAFF. DNA for the CDR3: TGTGCCCTGGTCGGGATGAACACTGAAGCTTTCTTT.

This chain connects TRBV7-2 to TRBJ1-2; perhaps TRBD1 as D (5 bases). Deletions cut 5 bases from V and 3 bases from J, with 16 bases between. This CDR3 contains 15 residues. CDR1 and CDR2 (germline): SGHTA, FQGNSA. The CDR3 nucleotides read TGTGCCAGCAGCCGCGGGACCGCCTGGGACTATGGCTACACCTTC. Residues: CASSRGTAWDYGYTF.

The chain uses TRBV7-2 and TRBJ1-5, with D possibly TRBD1 on 5 matching bases. V dropped 5 bases and J dropped 5 bases, with 10 bases sitting between them. This CDR3 is 13 amino acids long. CDR1 is SGHTA, CDR2 FQGNSA, per germline. For the CDR3, the DNA is TGTGCCAGCAGCCGTCAGGGTGATCAGCCCCAGCATTTT. This translates into CASSRQGDQPQHF.

The chain has TRBV19 and TRBJ1-2, with D possibly matching TRBD1 (6 bases). From germline, CDR1 is LNHDA and CDR2 SQIVND (reference sequence). The CDR3 is made up of 15 amino acids. Trimming removed 4 bases from V and 5 bases from J, with 17 bases in between. CDR3 protein: CASSTQGQGKYGYTF. The DNA for the CDR3 is TGTGCCAGTAGTACCCAAGGGCAGGGGAAATATGGCTACACCTTC.

The chain joins TRBV29-1 to TRBJ2-1, with 13 bases matching TRBD2. V was pared by 4 bases and J by 6 bases, with 0 bases of the junction left unmatched. Germline V gene sequence: CDR1 SQVTM, CDR2 ANQGSEA. CDR3 length: 13 amino acids. Here the CDR3 DNA reads TGCAGCGTTGGACTAGCGGGAGGCAATGAGCAGTTCTTC. This codes for CSVGLAGGNEQFF.

The chain joins TRBV29-1 to TRBJ1-2, with a possible D match to TRBD1 (6 bases). Trimming took off 5 bases at V and 6 bases at J, with 13 bases between the two ends. CDR1 is SQVTM and CDR2 is ANQGSEA in the germline V gene. This CDR3 contains 12 residues. CDR3: CSVHPGADGYTF. The CDR3 nucleotides read TGCAGCGTTCATCCAGGGGCTGATGGCTACACCTTC.

V gene TRBV7-2 combines with J gene TRBJ1-5, with D hard to call. The CDR3 totals 15 residues. Germline V CDR1 and CDR2: SGHTA, FQGNSA. V was shortened by 0 bases and J by 5 bases, with 11 bases between the two germline ends. The CDR3 spells CASSLASESYQPQHF. The DNA of the CDR3 is TGTGCCAGCAGCTTAGCGTCGGAGTCCTATCAGCCCCAGCATTTT.